The T cell receptor (beta chain) under discussion was sequenced for a study of T cells after yellow fever vaccination (dated by TCRdb to about 2019). For context, the study as a whole: Libraries from fractions with low cell numbers were prepared with the SMART-Seq v4 Ultra Low Input RNA kit. Blood was collected at multiple timepoints before and after primary and secondary immunization, and bulk PBMC replicates and cell subsets were isolated. To follow T-cell clones before and after primary and booster YFV17D yellow fever vaccination, bulk TCR alpha and beta repertoires were sequenced over time. The cohort comprised two healthy male donors, one aged 18 to 30 and one aged 30 to 40 years.

The paper's findings and limits, for the study overall: Most clones expanded after primary vaccination (around 96% of CD4 and approximately 90% of CD8) were re-detected after the booster, suggesting that broad memory maintenance occurred. Compared with the primary T-cell response, the secondary T-cell response was weaker but faster, peaking on day 5 rather than day 15. A small share of clonotypes occurred in both CD4 and CD8 compartments, likely arising from convergent recombination. Because the study included only a couple of donors, the extent to which the findings can be generalized is limited. FACS-sorted repertoires could contain abundant contaminating clonotypes from the bulk population, so computational filtering was required.

Synthesis of TCR cDNA relied on 5'RACE template switching, a step that introduced a universal primer site along with unique molecular identifiers. Priming of cDNA synthesis was performed from both the TCR alpha and TCR beta constant segments. Library amplification involved two PCR steps, and the second step added sample barcodes and sequencing adapters. Sequencing of libraries was done on Illumina HiSeq 2500 (2x100 bp) or NovaSeq (2x150 bp). In the source study's methods: MIGEC was used to demultiplex reads and collapse the reads into UMI consensus sequences, and MiXCR was used for V(D)J alignment. Vaccine-responding clonotypes were identified with edgeR using replicate PBMC samples, with FDR below 0.01 and a log2 fold change above 5 up to day 15 being required. Bulk clonotypes were assigned CD4 or CD8 identity according to which sequenced CD4 or CD8 repertoire held them at higher abundance. TCRdb trimmed the raw reads at Q25, called clones with MiXCR and kept productive beta chains. Each record represents a unique CDR3 protein, reported with the most common genes and DNA among its rows. The V and J calls and clone size are TCRdb's, not the authors'. Present in this sample are around 67,000 distinct CDR3 sequences, about 6.6% of which were seen just once. Together, the top ten hold 35% to 45% of the sample.

This clonotype was seen more than once but under ten times. Its specific antigen is unknown. Base qualities are not at hand, and no much larger clone is one base apart. V and J are trimmed by 2 bases and 5 bases, and the gene matches miss 11 bases of the junction. CDR3 length: 16 amino acids, cysteine to phenylalanine. Only the CDR3 region is kept as DNA, spanning 48 bases read in frame from base 1. The germline V gene provides CDR1 MNHEY and CDR2 SVGAGI. In light of the paper, this sample's treatment or condition label describes: live attenuated yellow fever vaccine strain. A standard Ficoll-Paque protocol was used to isolate PBMCs from peripheral blood. CD4 and CD8 T-cell fractions were isolated with Dynabeads CD4 and CD8 positive selection kits. RNA was extracted with TriZol from bulk PBMCs, CD4 and CD8 fractions, and dextramer-positive and dextramer-negative fractions.

The rearrangement joined TRBV6-5 to TRBJ2-7; 8 middle bases align to TRBD1. The receptor was derived from a man between 18 and 29 years old who received the YFV17D yellow fever vaccine. Sequences were derived from CD8+ T cells sorted from PBMCs, sampled 5 days after the first yellow fever vaccination. In nucleotides, the sequence is TGTGCCAGCAGTTACACTCCCTGGGGGACAGGCGACGAGCAGTACTTC. Translation gives CASSYTPWGTGDEQYF.